This TCR beta chain appears in the sequencing data of a study of T cells after yellow fever vaccination. Study summary: Researchers used SMART-Seq v4 Ultra Low Input to prepare fractions that had low cell numbers. Overall study results and limits: Few clonotypes appeared in both CD4 and CD8 compartments.

CDR1 MNHNS and CDR2 SASEGT come from the germline V gene. There are 12 residues in the CDR3. V dropped 6 bases and J dropped 0 bases, with 6 bases sitting between them. This clonotype was counted only a few times. Its target is not known. TCR cDNA, made by 5'RACE template switching, carried an added universal primer site and UMIs. TCRdb re-derived calls from the 5' RACE reads in MiXCR, one entry per CDR3 protein. The sample includes around 250,000 distinct CDR3 sequences, around 5.2% seen only once; the top ten take roughly 3.4%. The sequence derives from a man between 18 and 29 years old who received the YFV17D yellow fever vaccine. The sample consisted of CD4+ T cells sorted from PBMCs, taken on the day of the yellow fever booster vaccination. The rearrangement uses TRBV6-1 and TRBJ2-7; D unresolved. The CDR3, as DNA: TGTGCCAGCAGGGGTAGCTCCTACGAGCAGTACGTC. This codes for CASRGSSYEQYV.